This T cell receptor (beta chain) comes out of a study of blood T cell repertoires in COVID-19. As originally analysed: Using reference gene primer amplification, nucleated cell counts were estimated. Profiling relied on immunoSEQ multiplex PCR, and the TCRdb table lists in-frame clones only, not all of them. V and J calls and clone size follow that table, whereas D and trimming were derived from the DNA. The data contain roughly 400,000 clones, around nine tenths of them seen just once; the ten biggest clones take up about 9.4%. CDR1 SEHNR and CDR2 FQNEAQ come from the germline V gene (reference sequence). Trimming pared 7 bases from V and 8 bases from J, leaving 9 bases between. This CDR3 spans 11 amino acids.

The TCR originated in a woman aged 45-65 years who had recovered from COVID-19. Material for sequencing was PBMCs or T cells enriched from blood (not recorded which). The chain carries TRBV7-9 and TRBJ1-3; D uncertain. The CDR3 is CASTIPDTIYF. In DNA, the CDR3 is TGTGCCAGCACCATTCCGGACACCATATATTTT.